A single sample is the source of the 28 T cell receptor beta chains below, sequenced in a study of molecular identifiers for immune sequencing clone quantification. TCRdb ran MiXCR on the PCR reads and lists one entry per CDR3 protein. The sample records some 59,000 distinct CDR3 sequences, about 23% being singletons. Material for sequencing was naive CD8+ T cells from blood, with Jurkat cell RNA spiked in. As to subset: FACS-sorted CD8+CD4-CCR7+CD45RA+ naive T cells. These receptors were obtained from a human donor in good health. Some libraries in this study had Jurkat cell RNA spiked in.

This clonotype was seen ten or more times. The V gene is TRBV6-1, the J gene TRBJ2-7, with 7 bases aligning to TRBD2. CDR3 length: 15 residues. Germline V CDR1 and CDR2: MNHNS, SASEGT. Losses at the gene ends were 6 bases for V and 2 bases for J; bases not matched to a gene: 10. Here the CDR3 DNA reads TGTGCCAGCAGCGCCCTACGGGAGGAAACCTACGAGCAGTACTTC. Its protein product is CASSALREETYEQYF.

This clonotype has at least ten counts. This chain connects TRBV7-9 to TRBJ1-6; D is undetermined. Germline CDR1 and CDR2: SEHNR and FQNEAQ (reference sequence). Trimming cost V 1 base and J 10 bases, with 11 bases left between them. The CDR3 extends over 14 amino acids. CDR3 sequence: CASSLETRGSPLHF. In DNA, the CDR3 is TGTGCCAGCAGCTTAGAAACCCGAGGGTCACCCCTCCACTTT.

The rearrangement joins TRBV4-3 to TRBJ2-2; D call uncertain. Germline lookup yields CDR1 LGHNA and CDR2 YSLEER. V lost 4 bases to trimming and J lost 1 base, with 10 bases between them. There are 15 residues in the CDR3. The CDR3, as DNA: TGCGCCAGCAGCCCTGAACCGGGGAACACCGGGGAGCTGTTTTTT. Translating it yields CASSPEPGNTGELFF.

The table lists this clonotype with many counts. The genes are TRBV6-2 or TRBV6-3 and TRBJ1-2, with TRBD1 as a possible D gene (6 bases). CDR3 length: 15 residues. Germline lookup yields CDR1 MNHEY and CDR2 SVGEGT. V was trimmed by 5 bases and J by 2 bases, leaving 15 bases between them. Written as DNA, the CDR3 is TGTGCCAGCAGTCCCCTCCGGGACACAAACTATGGCTACACCTTC. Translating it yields CASSPLRDTNYGYTF.

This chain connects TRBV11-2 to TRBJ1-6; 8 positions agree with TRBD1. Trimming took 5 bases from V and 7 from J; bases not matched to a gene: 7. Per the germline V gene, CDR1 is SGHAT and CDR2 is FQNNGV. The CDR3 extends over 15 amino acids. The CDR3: CASSGRQGPNSPLHF. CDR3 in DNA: TGTGCCAGCAGCGGACGACAGGGGCCGAATTCACCCCTCCACTTT.

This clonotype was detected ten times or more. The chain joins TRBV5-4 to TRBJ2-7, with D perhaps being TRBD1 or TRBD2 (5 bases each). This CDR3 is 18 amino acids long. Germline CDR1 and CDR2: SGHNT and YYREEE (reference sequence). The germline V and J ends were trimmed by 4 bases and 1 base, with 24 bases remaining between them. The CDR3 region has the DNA TGTGCCAGCAGCCACGTTAACGTCGGGGCACCTGGTTCCTACGAGCAGTACTTC. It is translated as CASSHVNVGAPGSYEQYF.

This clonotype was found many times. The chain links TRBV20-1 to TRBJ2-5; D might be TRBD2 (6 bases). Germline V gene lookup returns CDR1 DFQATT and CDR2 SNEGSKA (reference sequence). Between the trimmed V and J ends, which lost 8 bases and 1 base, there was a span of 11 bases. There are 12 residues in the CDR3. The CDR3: CSSIAAQETQYF. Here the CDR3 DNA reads TGCAGTTCGATAGCGGCCCAAGAGACCCAGTACTTC.

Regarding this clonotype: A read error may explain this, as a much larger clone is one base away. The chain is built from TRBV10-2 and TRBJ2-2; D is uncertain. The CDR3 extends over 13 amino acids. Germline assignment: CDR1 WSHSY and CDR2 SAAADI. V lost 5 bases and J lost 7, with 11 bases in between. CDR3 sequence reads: CASSSIEDGELFF. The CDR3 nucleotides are TGCGCCAGCAGTTCGATCGAAGACGGGGAGCTGTTTTTT.

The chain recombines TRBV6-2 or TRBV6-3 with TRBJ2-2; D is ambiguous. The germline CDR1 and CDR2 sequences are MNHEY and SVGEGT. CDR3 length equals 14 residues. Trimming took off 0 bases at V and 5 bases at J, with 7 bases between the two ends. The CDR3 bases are TGTGCCAGCAGTTACTCTCTACGGACCGGGGAGCTGTTTTTT. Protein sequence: CASSYSLRTGELFF.

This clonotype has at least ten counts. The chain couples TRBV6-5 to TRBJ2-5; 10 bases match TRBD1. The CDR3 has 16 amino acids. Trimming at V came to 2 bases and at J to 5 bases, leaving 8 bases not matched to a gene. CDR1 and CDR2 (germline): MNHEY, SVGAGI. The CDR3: CASSYEPGTGEETQYF. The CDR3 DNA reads TGTGCCAGCAGTTACGAACCAGGGACAGGGGAGGAGACCCAGTACTTC.

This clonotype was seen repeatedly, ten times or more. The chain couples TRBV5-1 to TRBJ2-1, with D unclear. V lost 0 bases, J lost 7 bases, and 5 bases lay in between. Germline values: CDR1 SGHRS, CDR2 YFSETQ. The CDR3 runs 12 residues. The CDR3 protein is CASSLAENEQFF. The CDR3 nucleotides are TGCGCCAGCAGCTTGGCCGAGAATGAGCAGTTCTTC.

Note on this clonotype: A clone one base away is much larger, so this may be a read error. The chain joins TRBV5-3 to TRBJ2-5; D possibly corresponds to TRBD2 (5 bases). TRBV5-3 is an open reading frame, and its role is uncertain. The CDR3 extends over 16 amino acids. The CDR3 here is CASSYTGVNPKETQYF. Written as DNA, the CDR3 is TGTGCCAGCAGCTACACCGGGGTAAATCCAAAAGAGACCCAGTACTTC.

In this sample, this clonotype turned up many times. CDR3 amino acids: CASSEQGQGSIGANVLTF. CDR3 DNA sequence: TGTGCCAGCAGTGAACAGGGACAAGGTAGCATTGGGGCCAACGTCCTGACTTTC. The chain has TRBV2 and TRBJ2-6; D is perhaps TRBD1 (6 bases). Trimming removed 2 bases at V and 3 bases at J, with 17 bases between. The CDR3 consists of 18 residues. Germline CDR1 reads SNHLY; CDR2 reads FYNNEI.

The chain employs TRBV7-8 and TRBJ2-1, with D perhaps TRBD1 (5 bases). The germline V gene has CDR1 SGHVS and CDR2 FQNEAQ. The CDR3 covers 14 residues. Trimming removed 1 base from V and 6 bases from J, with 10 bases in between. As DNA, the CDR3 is TGTGCCAGCAGCTTAGGAACAGGTCCCAATGAGCAGTTCTTC. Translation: CASSLGTGPNEQFF.

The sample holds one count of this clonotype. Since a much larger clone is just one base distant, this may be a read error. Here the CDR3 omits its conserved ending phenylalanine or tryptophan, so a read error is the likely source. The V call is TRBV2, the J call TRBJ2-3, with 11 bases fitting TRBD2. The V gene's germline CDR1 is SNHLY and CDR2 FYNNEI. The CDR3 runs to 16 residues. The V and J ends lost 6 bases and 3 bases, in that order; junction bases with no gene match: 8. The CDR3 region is CASRELSGGATDTQYL. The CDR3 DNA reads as TGTGCCAGCAGGGAGCTTAGCGGGGGGGCAACAGATACGCAGTATCTT.

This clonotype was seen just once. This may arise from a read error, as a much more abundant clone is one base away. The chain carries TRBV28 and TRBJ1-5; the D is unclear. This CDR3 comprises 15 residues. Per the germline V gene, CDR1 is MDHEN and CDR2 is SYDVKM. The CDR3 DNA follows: TGTGTCAGCAGTTTTCGGGGAGCCCTGGGCCAGCCCCAGCATTTT. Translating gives CVSSFRGALGQPQHF.

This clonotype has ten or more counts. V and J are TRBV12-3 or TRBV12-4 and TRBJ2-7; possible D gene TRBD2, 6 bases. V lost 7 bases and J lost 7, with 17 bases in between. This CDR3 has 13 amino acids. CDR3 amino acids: CASTALPGGEQYF. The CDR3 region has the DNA TGTGCCAGCACCGCCCTGCCCGGGGGTGAGCAGTACTTC.

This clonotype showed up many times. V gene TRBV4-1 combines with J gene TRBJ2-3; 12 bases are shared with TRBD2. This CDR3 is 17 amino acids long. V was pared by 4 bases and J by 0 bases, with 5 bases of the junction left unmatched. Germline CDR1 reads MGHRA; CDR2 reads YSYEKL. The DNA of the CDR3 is TGCGCCAGCAGCCGCGGACTAGCGGGGAGGAGCACAGATACGCAGTATTTT. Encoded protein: CASSRGLAGRSTDTQYF.

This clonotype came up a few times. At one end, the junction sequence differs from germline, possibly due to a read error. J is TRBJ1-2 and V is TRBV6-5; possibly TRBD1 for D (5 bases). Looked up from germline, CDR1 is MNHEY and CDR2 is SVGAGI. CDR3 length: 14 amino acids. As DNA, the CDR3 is TGTGCCAGCAGGATGGGACCGTTAAATTATGGCTGCACCTTC. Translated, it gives CASRMGPLNYGCTF.

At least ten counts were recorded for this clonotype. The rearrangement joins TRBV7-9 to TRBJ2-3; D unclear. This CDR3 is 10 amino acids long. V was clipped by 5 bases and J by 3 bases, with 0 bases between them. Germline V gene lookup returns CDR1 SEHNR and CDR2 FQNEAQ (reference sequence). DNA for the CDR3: TGTGCCAGCAGCACAGATACGCAGTATTTT. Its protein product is CASSTDTQYF. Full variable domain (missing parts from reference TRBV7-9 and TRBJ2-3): DTGVSQNPRHKITKRGQNVTFRCDPISEHNRLYWYRQTLGQGPEFLTYFQNEAQLEKSRLLSDRFSAERPKGSFSTLEIQRTEQGDSAMYLCASSTDTQYFGPGTRLTVL.

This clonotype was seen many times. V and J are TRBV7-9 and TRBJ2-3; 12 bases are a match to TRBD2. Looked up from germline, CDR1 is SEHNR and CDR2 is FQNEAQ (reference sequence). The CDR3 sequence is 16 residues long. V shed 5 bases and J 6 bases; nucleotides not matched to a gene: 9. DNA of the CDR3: TGTGCCAGCAGCGCCGGACTAGCGGGAACCGGTGATACGCAGTATTTT. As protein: CASSAGLAGTGDTQYF.

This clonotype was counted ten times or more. In DNA form, the CDR3 reads TGCGCCAGCAGCGCACGGATCGGGGCGGCGGAGACCCAGTACTTC. As protein: CASSARIGAAETQYF. The gene calls are TRBV4-1 and TRBJ2-5, with D possibly being TRBD1 or TRBD2 (5 bases each). Deletions cut 5 bases from V and 5 bases from J, with 18 bases between. The length of the CDR3 is 15 residues. Germline lookup yields CDR1 MGHRA and CDR2 YSYEKL.

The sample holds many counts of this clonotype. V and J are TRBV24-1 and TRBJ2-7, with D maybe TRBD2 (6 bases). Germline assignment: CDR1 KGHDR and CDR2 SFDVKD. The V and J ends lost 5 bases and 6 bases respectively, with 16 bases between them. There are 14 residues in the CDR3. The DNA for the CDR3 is TGTGCCACCAGTGCCCGACCTTTGGGAGGCGAGCAGTACTTC. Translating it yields CATSARPLGGEQYF.

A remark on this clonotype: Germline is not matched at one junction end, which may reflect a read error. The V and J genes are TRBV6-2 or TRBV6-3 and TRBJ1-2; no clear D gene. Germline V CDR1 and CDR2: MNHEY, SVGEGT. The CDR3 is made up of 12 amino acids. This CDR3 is CARSYGSYGYPF. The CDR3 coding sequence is TGTGCCCGCAGTTACGGCAGCTATGGCTACCCCTTC.

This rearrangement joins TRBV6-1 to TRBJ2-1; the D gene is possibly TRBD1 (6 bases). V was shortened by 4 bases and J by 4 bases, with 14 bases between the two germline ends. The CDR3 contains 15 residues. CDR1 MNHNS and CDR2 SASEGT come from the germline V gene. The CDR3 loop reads CASSVRDTDYNEQFF. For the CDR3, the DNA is TGTGCCAGCAGTGTCCGGGACACCGATTACAATGAGCAGTTCTTC.

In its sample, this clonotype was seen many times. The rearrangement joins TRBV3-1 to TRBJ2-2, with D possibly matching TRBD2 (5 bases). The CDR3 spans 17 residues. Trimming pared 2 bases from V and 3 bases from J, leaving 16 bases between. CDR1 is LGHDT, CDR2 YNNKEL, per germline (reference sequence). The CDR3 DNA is TGTGCCAGCAGCCAAATTCCCAAACGCGGGTACACCGGGGAGCTGTTTTTT. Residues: CASSQIPKRGYTGELFF.

The CDR3 DNA is TGTGCCAGCAGCCTCGAGGGAGGGATTGGCACTGAAGCTTTCTTT. As protein: CASSLEGGIGTEAFF. This chain uses TRBV9 with TRBJ1-1; no clear D gene. Looked up from germline, CDR1 is SGDLS and CDR2 is YYNGEE. The CDR3 is made up of 15 amino acids. V lost 4 bases and J 4 bases, leaving 17 bases between the germline ends.

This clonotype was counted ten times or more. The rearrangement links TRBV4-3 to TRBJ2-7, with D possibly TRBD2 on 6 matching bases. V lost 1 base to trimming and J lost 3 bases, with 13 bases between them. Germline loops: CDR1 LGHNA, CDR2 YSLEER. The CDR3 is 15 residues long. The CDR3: CASSQGVEGNYEQYF. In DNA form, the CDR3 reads TGCGCCAGCAGCCAAGGGGTGGAGGGAAACTACGAGCAGTACTTC.